The 3 T cell receptor beta chains given below trace back to one sample, sequenced in a study of CD8 T cells in ankylosing spondylitis. In TCRdb, the 5' RACE reads were re-called with MiXCR into one record per CDR3 protein. The sample shows 150,000 or so distinct CDR3 sequences, roughly 12% of them seen only once. The sequencing sample was made of blood, either unsorted or a sorted T cell fraction (not recorded which). These receptors were collected from a male donor with ankylosing spondylitis or in good health (not recorded which).

The V call is TRBV12-3 or TRBV12-4, the J call TRBJ1-1, with 7 nucleotides matching TRBD1. This CDR3 region has 14 residues. V lost 3 bases to trimming and J lost 6 bases; unmatched junction nucleotides: 7. The chain's CDR3 is CASSLTGTVAEAFF. For the CDR3, the DNA is TGTGCCAGCAGTTTGACAGGGACTGTGGCTGAAGCTTTCTTT.

This clonotype showed up many times. The genes are TRBV10-3 and TRBJ2-7; TRBD1 aligns across 10 bases. V lost 4 bases, J lost 7 bases, and 4 bases stayed unmatched. Germline CDR1 is ENHRY and CDR2 is SYGVKD. The CDR3 sequence is 13 residues long. CDR3 residues: CAISADRGFEQYF. CDR3 coding DNA: TGTGCCATCAGTGCGGACAGGGGGTTTGAGCAGTACTTC.

In this sample, this clonotype turned up many times. The chain recombines TRBV12-3 or TRBV12-4 with TRBJ1-4, with D possibly matching TRBD1 (6 bases). The CDR3 sequence is 15 residues long. V was shortened by 3 bases and J by 0 bases, with 8 bases between the two germline ends. The CDR3 reads CASSFRTATNEKLFF. CDR3 sequence (DNA): TGTGCCAGCAGTTTCCGGACAGCAACTAATGAAAAACTGTTTTTT.